These 5 T cell receptor beta chains were sequenced from one sample in a study of regulatory T cells in long-lasting Graves disease. The time point denotes: newly diagnosed GD, antithyroid drugs for less than 3 months. Isolated PBMC RNA provided the starting material for the TCR library. Construction of TCR beta libraries relied on iRepertoire HTBI primers and on Arm-PCR targeting CDR3 regions. TCRdb itself ran the multiplex PCR reads through MiXCR, one entry per CDR3 protein. The sample consists of some 500,000 distinct CDR3 sequences, approximately 15% of them appearing once. These sequences were also reported in another study, on T cells in Graves' hyperthyroidism and ophthalmopathy.

The sequences come from peripheral blood mononuclear cells (PBMCs), collected at new diagnosis, from a patient treated with antithyroid drugs. The receptors derive from a man aged 25-40 years with Graves disease.

This clonotype was observed a handful of times. The gene calls are TRBV18 and TRBJ2-7; D ambiguous. V lost 1 base and J 5 bases, leaving 12 bases between the germline ends. This CDR3 is 14 amino acids long. Germline CDR1 and CDR2: KGHSH and LQKENI. As DNA, the CDR3 is TGTGCCAGCTCACCACGGGATTTGGCGGACGAGCAGTACTTC. Residues: CASSPRDLADEQYF.

This clonotype was seen many times. A read error may produce the germline difference seen at one junction end. The chain recombines TRBV7-9 with TRBJ2-1; D is unclear. Per the germline V gene, CDR1 is SEHNR and CDR2 is FQNEAQ (reference sequence). This CDR3 comprises 12 residues. CDR3 region: CASSLAGRPARF. CDR3 nucleotides: TGTGCCAGCAGCTTAGCAGGCAGACCGGCTCGCTTC.

As regards this clonotype: This may be a read error: a much more frequent sequence differs by one nucleotide. The chain carries TRBV11-2 and TRBJ2-3, with 9 positions matching TRBD1. The J call may be incorrect, as the DNA end agrees better with TRBJ1-1. This CDR3 has 15 residues. From germline, CDR1 is SGHAT and CDR2 FQNNGV. The CDR3 nucleotides are TGTCCCAGCAGTACAGTGGGACAGGGAAAGGCTGAAGCTTTCTTT. Its translation is CPSSTVGQGKAEAFF.

This clonotype appeared many times. The genes are TRBV6-1 and TRBJ1-4; D call uncertain. In germline, CDR1 is MNHNS, CDR2 SASEGT. Trimming pared 10 bases from V and 7 bases from J, leaving 19 bases between. The CDR3 extends over 14 amino acids. This chain's CDR3 is CAIQPTVNREKLFF. The CDR3 DNA reads as TGTGCCATCCAACCGACGGTTAACCGTGAAAAACTGTTTTTT.

This clonotype was seen a few times. V and J are TRBV7-6 and TRBJ2-3; TRBD1 might be the D (7 bases). CDR1 and CDR2 (germline): SGHVS, FNYEAQ. The CDR3 consists of 16 residues. V lost 5 bases to trimming and J lost 5 bases, with 20 bases between them. The CDR3 protein is CASSAGGTSLGDTQYF. DNA for the CDR3: TGTGCCAGCAGCGCAGGGGGGACTTCACTTGGAGATACGCAGTATTTT.